This entry concerns a single T cell receptor beta chain. This clonotype was detected only a few times. This clone's antigen is unknown. Base qualities were left out, and no much larger clone turns up one base away. RNA was extracted using the RNeasy kit, and roughly 0.45 to 1 ug of the RNA was reverse transcribed with random hexamers. TCR beta CDR3 regions were amplified with the immunoSEQ multiplex PCR assay covering 54 Vbeta and 13 Jbeta segments. To correct PCR amplification bias, a synthetic template baseline was used for both primer optimization and computational correction. The authors' analysis ran thus. Only productive sequences were kept, with reads annotated to V, D and J genes according to IMGT and analyzed in immunoSEQ Analyzer. Clonality was calculated as one minus the Shannon entropy normalized by log2 of the number of productive unique sequences. For each patient and control, public and private clones were evaluated among the 100 most prevalent clones. Susac-specific clones were defined as absent from healthy and MS cohorts, roughly 1,100 published viral clones and other ImmuneACCESS disease sequences. The public reads were reanalyzed by TCRdb: fastp trimming at Q25, MiXCR alignment, in-frame beta chains only. One record per CDR3 amino acid sequence lists the most common genes and DNA. Clone size and V and J calls follow TCRdb, not the original study. For this sample there are around 100,000 distinct CDR3 sequences; about 95% appear just once. In total, the top ten clones hold more than 0.3% of the sample.

The data originate from a study of CD8 T cells in Susac syndrome (dated by TCRdb to about 2019). With respect to the entire study: Of the Susac syndrome patients who were sequenced, about eight were in clinical remission while about six had clinically active disease. Susac syndrome patients were therapy-naive, on corticosteroids (some also receiving IVIg), or on IVIg alone at blood withdrawal. Whether CD8+ T cell activation and differentiation in Susac syndrome was antigen driven was tested using repertoire sequencing. CD8+ T cell repertoire clonality was compared between around eleven healthy donors, approximately 14 Susac syndrome patients and around 15 multiple sclerosis patients.

On the study overall, not on this receptor specifically: The number of individuals in the TCR sequencing and HLA analysis was acknowledged as relatively small. CD8+ repertoires in Susac syndrome showed clonal expansion, which was highest in CD8+ TEMRA cells and was greater in clinically active patients than in remitting patients. Looking at Susac-specific public clones, the researchers identified roughly 17 in the total CD8+ repertoire and five or six in the CD8+ TEMRA repertoire.

High-throughput TCR beta sequencing profiled peripheral blood CD8+ and CD4+ T cells from healthy donors, Susac syndrome patients and multiple sclerosis patients. The Susac syndrome patients fulfilled recently defined diagnostic criteria for either definite or probable disease. Bulk CD8+ and CD4+ T cells were purified magnetically by negative isolation, whereas CD8+ TEMRA cells were enriched by FACS. Blood was drawn into EDTA tubes, processed within 24 hours, and PBMCs were isolated by density gradient centrifugation. PBMCs intended for TCR sequencing were frozen in liquid nitrogen and were later thawed in a 37 degrees C water bath. The sorted or isolated CD4+, CD8+ and CD8+ TEMRA cells had a purity of 90% or higher. The source material was CD8+ T cells from PBMCs. This clonotype was obtained from a human donor with Susac syndrome.

The DNA sequence is TGTGCCAGCTCACCAGTCGTCGCGCCTAACTATGGCTACACCTTC. This sequence encodes CASSPVVAPNYGYTF. In this chain, TRBV18 is recombined with TRBJ1-2; a confident D gene designation cannot be given. V gives up 2 bases and J gives up 0 bases, and the segment between their germline ends measures 10 bases. Reading from cysteine to phenylalanine, the CDR3 counts 15 amino acids. CDR3 DNA only is kept here, 45 bases in frame from base 1. CDR1 and CDR2, looked up from the germline V gene, are KGHSH and LQKENI.